Each of the 23 T cell receptor beta chains below was sequenced from the same sample in a study of blood T cell repertoires in COVID-19. Sequencing used immunoSEQ multiplex PCR; TCRdb keeps in-frame clones, though not all of them. This table holds 320,000 or so clones, roughly 90% found once. The specimen was PBMCs or T cells enriched from blood (not recorded which). The receptors originated from a man in his 60s who had recovered from COVID-19.

The chain joins TRBV2 to TRBJ1-1; no firm D call. This CDR3 spans 15 amino acids. V dropped 0 bases and J dropped 6 bases, with 14 bases sitting between them. From germline, CDR1 is SNHLY and CDR2 FYNNEI. The CDR3 protein is CASSEAGESGAEAFF. CDR3 nucleotides: TGTGCCAGCAGTGAAGCTGGGGAGTCCGGAGCTGAAGCTTTCTTT.

The chain links TRBV2 to TRBJ1-1, with unresolved D. This CDR3 spans 12 amino acids. The V gene lost 6 bases and the J gene lost 8 bases, with 13 bases spanning the gap. Germline assignment: CDR1 SNHLY and CDR2 FYNNEI. In DNA form, the CDR3 reads TGTGCCAGCAGGGGAGGGTCCAGGGAAGCTTTCTTT. Residues: CASRGGSREAFF.

This clone was seen once. The gene calls are TRBV11-3 and TRBJ2-3; tentative D call: TRBD2 (6 bases). The germline gives CDR1 SGHNT, CDR2 YENEEA. There are 13 residues in the CDR3. The germline V and J ends were trimmed by 6 bases and 5 bases, with 12 bases remaining between them. In nucleotides, the CDR3 is TGTGCCAGCAGGTCGGGAGTTGGAGATACGCAGTATTTT. Translated, it gives CASRSGVGDTQYF.

The chain uses TRBV4-1 and TRBJ2-7; D possibly corresponds to TRBD1 (6 bases). The CDR3 consists of 16 residues. Deletions cut 0 bases from V and 7 bases from J, with 19 bases between. The germline V gene encodes CDR1 MGHRA and CDR2 YSYEKL. Here the CDR3 DNA reads TGCGCCAGCAGCCAAGATCGAGGGCAGGGGTCGCGGGAGCAGTACTTC. Residues: CASSQDRGQGSREQYF.

The V gene is TRBV27, the J gene TRBJ2-1; possible D gene TRBD2, 6 bases. Germline CDR1 MNHEY, CDR2 SMNVEV (reference sequence). The CDR3 totals 16 residues. The V gene lost 3 bases and the J gene lost 7 bases, with 19 bases spanning the gap. The CDR3 DNA reads as TGTGCCAGCAGTTTGTGGGGGGTTGCTGAAGAGAATGAGCAGTTCTTC. Protein sequence: CASSLWGVAEENEQFF.

This chain connects TRBV5-1 to TRBJ2-2; maybe TRBD1 (6 bases). Per germline, CDR1 SGHRS and CDR2 YFSETQ. The CDR3 runs to 15 residues. V lost 4 bases and J 2 bases, leaving 12 bases between the germline ends. The CDR3 sequence is CASSPGTKNTGELFF. DNA of the CDR3: TGCGCCAGCAGCCCCGGGACAAAAAACACCGGGGAGCTGTTTTTT.

This chain joins TRBV19 and TRBJ1-2, with 9 bases identical to TRBD1. V was pared by 1 base and J by 4 bases, with 4 bases of the junction left unmatched. Germline V gene lookup returns CDR1 LNHDA and CDR2 SQIVND (reference sequence). The CDR3 has 15 residues. In DNA, the CDR3 is TGTGCCAGTAGTATAGCCCCGACAGGGGGCTATGGCTACACCTTC. As protein: CASSIAPTGGYGYTF.

This CDR3 is CASSVRREGHGELFF. The CDR3 DNA reads TGTGCCAGCAGCGTGAGACGGGAGGGGCACGGGGAGCTGTTTTTT. V and J are TRBV9 and TRBJ2-2; 8 nucleotides match TRBD2. This CDR3 region has 15 residues. After removal of 2 bases from V and 7 bases from J, the junction contained 7 bases not matched to a gene. CDR1 and CDR2 from the germline V gene are SGDLS and YYNGEE.

The chain employs TRBV7-2 and TRBJ2-1, with D perhaps TRBD2 (6 bases). The CDR3 loop spans 14 amino acids. Trimming took 0 bases from V and 9 from J, leaving 12 bases between them. Germline CDR1 is SGHTA and CDR2 is FQGNSA. CDR3 sequence: CASSLASTSIEQFF. CDR3 sequence (DNA): TGTGCCAGCAGCTTAGCATCGACTAGTATTGAGCAGTTCTTC.

This chain links TRBV5-1 with TRBJ2-2, with TRBD1 matching over 8 bases. CDR3 length equals 16 residues. In germline, CDR1 is SGHRS, CDR2 YFSETQ. After removal of 1 base from V and 1 base from J, the junction contained 3 bases not matched to a gene. The CDR3 region is CASSLLQGENTGELFF. CDR3 nucleotides: TGCGCCAGCAGCTTGCTACAGGGGGAGAACACCGGGGAGCTGTTTTTT.

As regards this clone: Other nucleotide sequences from this sample produce the same CDR3. V gene TRBV24-1 combines with J gene TRBJ2-6, with TRBD2 matching over 7 bases. Germline V lookup: CDR1 KGHDR, CDR2 SFDVKD. This CDR3 has 15 residues. Trimming removed 5 bases from V and 1 base from J; junction bases left unmatched: 1. DNA of the CDR3: TGTGCCACCAGTGCCGGGGGGTCTGGGGCCAACGTCCTGACTTTC. Translating gives CATSAGGSGANVLTF.

The V call is TRBV28, the J call TRBJ1-1; D not resolved. The CDR3 totals 12 residues. V was cut by 6 bases and J by 6 bases, with 11 bases left in between. Germline V gene lookup returns CDR1 MDHEN and CDR2 SYDVKM. CDR3 sequence (DNA): TGTGCCAGCAGCCCTTTAATCGCTGAAGCTTTCTTT. Translating gives CASSPLIAEAFF.

This clone has a single count. CDR3 residues: CASRTWDLNDGEQYF. In DNA form, the CDR3 reads TGTGCCAGCAGGACTTGGGACTTGAACGATGGGGAGCAGTACTTC. The rearrangement uses TRBV6-6 and TRBJ2-7; TRBD2 is a possible D gene (6 bases). The V end was cut by 6 bases, the J end by 7 bases, with 22 bases between. CDR1 and CDR2 from the germline V gene are MNHNY and SVGAGI (reference sequence). This CDR3 contains 15 residues.

This chain links TRBV29-1 with TRBJ2-1; 7 bases map to TRBD2. CDR1 and CDR2 (germline): SQVTM, ANQGSEA. The CDR3 runs 13 residues. V lost 7 bases to trimming and J lost 0 bases; unmatched junction nucleotides: 3. This CDR3 reads CSGASGSYNEQFF. The CDR3 nucleotides are TGCAGCGGTGCTAGCGGCTCCTACAATGAGCAGTTCTTC.

This clone was seen a few times. The V call is TRBV19, the J call TRBJ2-2, with 7 bases lining up with TRBD1. Germline values: CDR1 LNHDA, CDR2 SQIVND (reference sequence). V dropped 6 bases and J dropped 0; count of bases not matched to a gene: 4. This CDR3 region has 15 residues. CDR3 in amino acids: CASSLGTANTGELFF. The DNA for the CDR3 is TGTGCCAGTAGCCTCGGGACAGCGAACACCGGGGAGCTGTTTTTT.

This clone was detected only once. This chain joins TRBV30 and TRBJ2-2; D ambiguous. The CDR3 spans 13 residues. Germline loops: CDR1 GTSNPN, CDR2 SVGIG (reference sequence). Trimming stripped 0 bases from V and 4 bases from J, with 6 bases between. The CDR3, as DNA: TGTGCCTGGAGTGTATCGGGCACCGGGGAGCTGTTTTTT. It translates to CAWSVSGTGELFF.

This chain joins TRBV5-1 and TRBJ1-1; weak D call: TRBD1 (6 bases). The CDR3 covers 14 residues. V was pared by 2 bases and J by 1 base, with 9 bases between. Germline V gene sequence: CDR1 SGHRS, CDR2 YFSETQ. CDR3 residues: CASSFAGANTEAFF. Here the CDR3 DNA reads TGCGCCAGCAGCTTTGCGGGGGCGAACACTGAAGCTTTCTTT.

The chain has TRBV28 and TRBJ1-3; 12 bases align to TRBD1. The CDR3 is 17 residues long. The V and J ends lost 6 bases and 4 bases, in that order; junction bases with no gene match: 10. Germline CDR1 and CDR2: MDHEN and SYDVKM. CDR3 nucleotide sequence: TGTGCCAGCAGACGGGACAGGGGGCCGCCGACAGGAAACACCATATATTTT. Its translation: CASRRDRGPPTGNTIYF.

V gene TRBV18 combines with J gene TRBJ1-1, with D unresolved. Germline CDR1 and CDR2: KGHSH and LQKENI. Trimming stripped 2 bases from V and 11 bases from J, with 12 bases between. The length of the CDR3 is 12 residues. The DNA of the CDR3 is TGTGCCAGCTCACCAGACAAGGGCGGGGCTTTCTTT. It is translated as CASSPDKGGAFF.

The count of this clone is one. The J gene is TRBJ2-5, the V gene TRBV7-2; 11 bases line up with TRBD1. The V and J ends lost 4 bases and 2 bases, in that order; junction bases with no gene match: 0. CDR1 is SGHTA, CDR2 FQGNSA, per germline. The CDR3 extends over 14 amino acids. The DNA for the CDR3 is TGTGCCAGCAGCTGGGACAGGGGGCAAGAGACCCAGTACTTC. Its protein product is CASSWDRGQETQYF.

The chain links TRBV9 to TRBJ2-5; 10 bases fit TRBD2. The CDR3 sequence is 15 residues long. V was pared by 0 bases and J by 10 bases, with 9 bases of the junction left unmatched. Per the germline V gene, CDR1 is SGDLS and CDR2 is YYNGEE. The CDR3 DNA sequence: TGTGCCAGCAGCGTAGTGGCTAGCGGGAGTAGGGTCCAGTACTTC. Residues: CASSVVASGSRVQYF.

The chain is built from TRBV7-9 and TRBJ2-7; D not certain. This CDR3 is built from 14 residues. Germline V lookup: CDR1 SEHNR, CDR2 FQNEAQ (reference sequence). Deletions cut 5 bases from V and 0 bases from J, with 11 bases between. This CDR3 is CASSPRRSSYEQYF. The CDR3 coding sequence is TGTGCCAGCAGCCCCCGACGGAGCTCCTACGAGCAGTACTTC.

This chain joins TRBV7-2 and TRBJ1-4; no clear D gene. Germline V gene lookup returns CDR1 SGHTA and CDR2 FQGNSA. V was cut by 3 bases and J by 5 bases, with 16 bases left in between. The CDR3 runs to 16 residues. For the CDR3, the DNA is TGTGCCAGCAGCTTCTCTACCGGGGTGAGAAATGAAAAACTGTTTTTT. Translating it yields CASSFSTGVRNEKLFF.